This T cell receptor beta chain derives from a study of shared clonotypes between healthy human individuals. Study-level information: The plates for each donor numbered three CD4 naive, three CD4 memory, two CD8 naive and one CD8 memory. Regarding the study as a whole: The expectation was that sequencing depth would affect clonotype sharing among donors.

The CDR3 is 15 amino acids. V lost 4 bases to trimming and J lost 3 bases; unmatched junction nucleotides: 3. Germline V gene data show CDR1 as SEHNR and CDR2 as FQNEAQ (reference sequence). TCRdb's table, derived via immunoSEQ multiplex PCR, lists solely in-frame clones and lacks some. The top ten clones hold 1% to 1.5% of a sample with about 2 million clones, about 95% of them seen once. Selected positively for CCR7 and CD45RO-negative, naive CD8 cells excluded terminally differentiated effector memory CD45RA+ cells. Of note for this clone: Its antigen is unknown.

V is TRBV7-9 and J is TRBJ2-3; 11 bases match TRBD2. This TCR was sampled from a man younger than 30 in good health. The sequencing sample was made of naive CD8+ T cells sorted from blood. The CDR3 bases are TGTGCCAGCAGCTATACTAGCGGGGGAACAGATACGCAGTATTTT. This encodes CASSYTSGGTDTQYF. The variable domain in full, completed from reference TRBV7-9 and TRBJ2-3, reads DTGVSQNPRHKITKRGQNVTFRCDPISEHNRLYWYRQTLGQGPEFLTYFQNEAQLEKSRLLSDRFSAERPKGSFSTLEIQRTEQGDSAMYLCASSYTSGGTDTQYFGPGTRLTVL.